The sequence of this T cell receptor (beta chain) was determined in a study of human T cells and chemical hapten exposure. Overall study: Scalp application of diphenylcyclopropenone was performed weekly in patients across the entire approximately 24-week study. Each patch test put 0.01% DPC on the upper back, and results were read at 6 days.

Library construction involved attaching unique molecular identifiers to individual cDNA molecules, which allowed quantitative, reproducible TCR counting. TCRdb used MiXCR to reprocess the RACE reads, holding one entry per CDR3 protein. The repertoire consists of about 120,000 distinct CDR3 sequences, with 13% occurring once and the leading ten covering around 2.8%. The CDR3 is 14 residues long. Germline CDR1 and CDR2: LNHDA and SQIVND (reference sequence). Trimming pared 0 bases from V and 7 bases from J, leaving 10 bases between. This clonotype was detected a few times. Time point denoted: pre-sensitization, week 0. Treatment noted: therapeutic diphenylcyclopropenone sensitization with weekly scalp DPC. Researchers sampled blood before each patch test went on.

The clonotype originates from a woman aged 18-29 years with alopecia areata. Some clones in this sample may be carry-over from other donors' samples. The sample consisted of whole blood, taken in connection with sensitization to the hapten diphenylcyclopropenone (DPC). This chain connects TRBV19 to TRBJ2-1; D is uncertain. CDR3 amino acids: CASSIDHLPNEQFF. For the CDR3, the DNA is TGTGCCAGTAGTATAGACCACCTCCCGAATGAGCAGTTCTTC. Full variable domain (rest looked up from reference TRBV19 and TRBJ2-1): DGGITQSPKYLFRKEGQNVTLSCEQNLNHDAMYWYRQDPGQGLRLIYYSQIVNDFQKGDIAEGYSVSREKKESFPLTVTSAQKNPTAFYLCASSIDHLPNEQFFGPGTRLTVL.